This T cell receptor beta chain was sequenced in a study of blood T cell repertoires in COVID-19. Study as a whole: Sources were T cells, B-cell-depleted T cells, or PBMCs; the material itself was cDNA or gDNA.

Repertoires were generated with immunoSEQ multiplex PCR, while TCRdb's copy carries only in-frame clones and drops some. The sample has about 300,000 clones, approximately 84% seen once; the top ten hold over 1.1%. V lost 3 bases to trimming and J lost 8 bases, with 13 bases between them. The V gene's germline CDR1 is ENHRY and CDR2 SYGVKD. The CDR3 is made up of 14 amino acids. This receptor was identified in a human donor with COVID-19, enrolled during active disease. The donor label of this sample is uncertain. The sample comprised peripheral blood. This rearrangement joins TRBV10-3 to TRBJ1-4, with D possibly being TRBD1 (5 bases). As DNA, the CDR3 is TGTGCCATCAGTGATAGTAGGGGTTGGGAAAAACTGTTTTTT. This encodes CAISDSRGWEKLFF.